This record concerns one TCR beta chain sequence. These data originate in a study of blood T cell repertoires in COVID-19. Study information: The study drew acute and convalescent COVID-19 samples from the United States, Italy and Spain.

The germline gives CDR1 MNHEY, CDR2 SVGAGI. V lost 9 bases, J lost 4 bases, and 12 bases lay in between. This CDR3 region has 12 residues. In the source study's methods: From reference gene primer amplification, estimates of nucleated cell counts were derived. TCRdb's table, derived via immunoSEQ multiplex PCR, lists solely in-frame clones and lacks some. The V and J calls and clone size are taken from that table; D and trimming were inferred from the DNA. The repertoire holds around 63,000 clones, with 88% as singletons. The TCR was taken from a man aged 45 to 65 with active COVID-19. Sequencing used peripheral blood. The chain is built from TRBV6-5 and TRBJ1-1; weak D call: TRBD1 (6 bases). CDR3 nucleotide sequence: TGTGCCAGTAGAGGGGGATCCACTGAAGCTTTCTTT. This encodes CASRGGSTEAFF.